The 28 T cell receptor beta chains given below trace back to one sample, sequenced in a study of vaccination and CD4 T cells after COVID-19. Cultured CD4+ T cell DNA underwent sequencing with the Oncomine TCR Beta short-read assay. TCRdb redid the calling of the PCR reads with MiXCR, one entry per CDR3 protein. Among around 13,000 distinct CDR3 sequences listed, roughly 26% were seen once. The antigens of these receptors remain unknown. Treatment indicated: roughly 10-day PBMC culture with coronavirus spike peptide pools or control peptides (ViraFEST assay). The material sequenced was CD4+ T cells from blood, cultured in vitro, taken after SARS-CoV-2 vaccination. These receptors were taken from a human donor who had recovered from COVID-19.

This clonotype was detected a few times. CDR3 amino acids: CASRPLAATYNEQFF. The CDR3 region has the DNA TGTGCCAGTAGGCCCCTAGCGGCCACCTACAATGAGCAGTTCTTC. The chain couples TRBV19 to TRBJ2-1; 7 bases align to TRBD2. Germline V gene sequence: CDR1 LNHDA, CDR2 SQIVND (reference sequence). The CDR3 is 15 residues long. V lost 6 bases to trimming and J lost 2 bases; unmatched junction nucleotides: 7.

The chain joins TRBV12-3 or TRBV12-4 to TRBJ2-7; the match to TRBD1 covers 7 bases. The CDR3 spans 15 residues. Trimming at V came to 6 bases and at J to 2 bases, leaving 10 bases not matched to a gene. For the CDR3, the DNA is TGTGCCAGCAGCCTTCGGACAGGTGCCGCCTACGAGCAGTACTTC. Protein product: CASSLRTGAAYEQYF.

This clonotype was detected a few times. The gene calls are TRBV9 and TRBJ1-5; D is unclear. Trimming removed 7 bases from V and 0 bases from J, with 26 bases in between. This CDR3 is built from 19 residues. The germline V gene encodes CDR1 SGDLS and CDR2 YYNGEE. CDR3 DNA sequence: TGTGCCAGCCCCGGTAGTCTCCGATCGGGGTACCCTAGCAATCAGCCCCAGCATTTT. Translation: CASPGSLRSGYPSNQPQHF.

The genes are TRBV5-1 and TRBJ2-2, with D possibly being TRBD1 (6 bases). V gave up 5 bases and J gave up 3 bases, with 14 bases separating them. CDR3 length: 15 residues. In germline, CDR1 is SGHRS, CDR2 YFSETQ. CDR3 region: CASRGLDRHTGELFF. For the CDR3, the DNA is TGCGCCAGCAGGGGCCTCGACAGGCACACCGGGGAGCTGTTTTTT.

The chain links TRBV7-2 to TRBJ2-1, with 12 bases matching TRBD2. Germline V gives CDR1 SGHTA, CDR2 FQGNSA. Losses at the gene ends were 4 bases for V and 4 bases for J; bases not matched to a gene: 5. The CDR3 is 16 amino acids. CDR3 in DNA: TGTGCCAGCAGCTCACGGACTAGCGGGACTTACAATGAGCAGTTCTTC. This encodes CASSSRTSGTYNEQFF.

This rearrangement joins TRBV6-4 to TRBJ2-1, with a possible D match to TRBD2 (5 bases). The CDR3 spans 15 residues. Trimming removed 3 bases from V and 3 bases from J, with 12 bases in between. Germline lookup yields CDR1 MRHNA and CDR2 SNTAGT. The CDR3 sequence is CASSDLSGGYNEQFF. In DNA form, the CDR3 reads TGTGCCAGCAGTGATCTGAGCGGAGGCTACAATGAGCAGTTCTTC.

This chain uses TRBV6-1 with TRBJ2-3, with D perhaps TRBD2 (6 bases). Between the trimmed V and J ends, which lost 6 bases and 3 bases, there was a span of 10 bases. The CDR3 is 13 residues long. The V gene's germline CDR1 is MNHNS and CDR2 SASEGT. DNA for the CDR3: TGTGCCAGCAGAACCGCGGGGACAGATACGCAGTATTTT. Protein sequence: CASRTAGTDTQYF.

This clonotype is deemed medium-sized. This sequence joins TRBV20-1 and TRBJ1-2; D possibly corresponds to TRBD1 (6 bases). V lost 3 bases to trimming and J lost 8 bases, with 10 bases between them. CDR1 DFQATT and CDR2 SNEGSKA come from the germline V gene (reference sequence). The CDR3 totals 11 residues. Here the CDR3 reads CSASGGLGYTF. The CDR3 DNA follows: TGCAGTGCTAGTGGGGGGCTGGGCTACACCTTC.

The chain combines TRBV4-2 with TRBJ1-2, with D hard to call. Germline V gene lookup returns CDR1 LGHNA and CDR2 YNFKEQ. The CDR3 has 15 amino acids. Deletions cut 4 bases from V and 2 bases from J, with 14 bases between. The CDR3 is CASSPVVTGNYGYTF. In DNA, the CDR3 is TGTGCCAGCAGCCCAGTAGTTACCGGCAACTATGGCTACACCTTC.

The genes are TRBV6-1 and TRBJ1-1, with D uncertain. Germline-derived CDR1 and CDR2 are MNHNS and SASEGT. This CDR3 is 14 amino acids long. Trimming removed 7 bases at V and 4 bases at J, with 16 bases between. The CDR3 nucleotides read TGTGCCAGCAAAGAACGGCATTTTAGCACTGAAGCTTTCTTT. This codes for CASKERHFSTEAFF.

The J gene is TRBJ1-5, the V gene TRBV20-1; 12 bases align to TRBD1. Germline V gene lookup returns CDR1 DFQATT and CDR2 SNEGSKA (reference sequence). Trimming at V came to 1 base and at J to 7 bases, leaving 5 bases not matched to a gene. This CDR3 is 15 amino acids long. The CDR3 loop reads CSARGGTGGRQPQHF. Here the CDR3 DNA reads TGCAGTGCTAGAGGGGGGACAGGGGGCAGGCAGCCCCAGCATTTT.

This clonotype was observed a few times. The genes are TRBV7-2 and TRBJ2-6; TRBD1 might be the D (6 bases). V dropped 5 bases and J dropped 4 bases, with 9 bases sitting between them. CDR1 and CDR2 from the germline V gene are SGHTA and FQGNSA. The CDR3 is made up of 14 amino acids. The CDR3 coding sequence is TGTGCCAGCAGCCCAGGGGTCGGGGCCAACGTCCTGACTTTC. Translated, it gives CASSPGVGANVLTF.

This clonotype rates as medium-sized (0.01 to 0.1%). A read error may produce the germline difference seen at one junction end. The V and J genes are TRBV20-1 and TRBJ1-2, with D maybe TRBD1 (6 bases). The CDR3 runs to 15 residues. CDR1 and CDR2 (germline): DFQATT, SNEGSKA (reference sequence). The CDR3 reads CSAGDPSGAGYGYTF. CDR3 nucleotides: TGCAGTGCTGGAGACCCTTCGGGGGCAGGGTATGGCTACACCTTC.

This clonotype turned up a few times. The CDR3 nucleotides read TGTGCCAGCCTTCCAGGGGGCGTCGACTATGGCTACACCTTC. It yields the protein CASLPGGVDYGYTF. The V call is TRBV28, the J call TRBJ1-2, with 8 bases matching TRBD1. After removal of 8 bases from V and 3 bases from J, the junction contained 8 bases not matched to a gene. The germline V gene has CDR1 MDHEN and CDR2 SYDVKM. This CDR3 has 14 residues.

The chain employs TRBV30 and TRBJ2-7, with TRBD2 matching over 10 bases. The CDR3 sequence is 15 residues long. After removal of 1 base from V and 0 bases from J, the junction contained 3 bases not matched to a gene. Germline loops: CDR1 GTSNPN, CDR2 SVGIG (reference sequence). The CDR3 protein is CAWSAGLAFSYEQYF. CDR3 coding DNA: TGTGCCTGGAGTGCGGGACTAGCGTTCTCCTACGAGCAGTACTTC. Supplemented by reference TRBV30 and TRBJ2-7, the full variable domain reads SQTIHQWPATLVQPVGSPLSLECTVEGTSNPNLYWYRQAAGRGLQLLFYSVGIGQISSEVPQNLSASRPQDRQFILSSKKLLLSDSGFYLCAWSAGLAFSYEQYFGPGTRLTVT.

Note on this clonotype: A much larger clone lies one base from this, so it may be a read error. The CDR3 loop reads CASSLSEAFNQPQHF. The CDR3 nucleotides read TGTGCCAGCAGTTTAAGCGAGGCCTTCAATCAGCCCCAGCATTTT. The J gene is TRBJ1-5, the V gene TRBV28; D is ambiguous. V was cut by 2 bases and J by 3 bases, with 11 bases left in between. The CDR3 consists of 15 residues. Germline V CDR1 and CDR2: MDHEN, SYDVKM.

This clonotype was counted only a few times. The genes are TRBV20-1 and TRBJ1-5; TRBD1 agrees at 8 bases. Germline trimming cut 0 bases from V and 2 bases from J; bases unmatched to any gene: 9. Per germline, CDR1 DFQATT and CDR2 SNEGSKA (reference sequence). This CDR3 region has 17 residues. CDR3: CSAREFSGGAGNQPQHF. The CDR3 DNA reads TGCAGTGCTAGAGAATTCTCAGGGGGCGCGGGCAATCAGCCCCAGCATTTT.

This clonotype was observed a few times. V gene TRBV20-1 combines with J gene TRBJ2-1, with 13 bases that match TRBD2. The length of the CDR3 is 13 residues. The V gene's germline CDR1 is DFQATT and CDR2 SNEGSKA (reference sequence). Here the CDR3 reads CTGTSGNYNEQFF. For the CDR3, the DNA is TGCACCGGGACTAGCGGGAATTACAATGAGCAGTTCTTC.

This clonotype was picked up a small number of times. This chain connects TRBV6-1 to TRBJ1-2, with D possibly being TRBD1 (5 bases). Germline lookup yields CDR1 MNHNS and CDR2 SASEGT. V lost 10 bases, J lost 5 bases, and 14 bases lay in between. This CDR3 is built from 12 residues. The CDR3 DNA follows: TGTGCCATCTCCGGGGGGATTTATGGCTACACCTTC. Translated, it gives CAISGGIYGYTF.

The gene calls are TRBV12-3 or TRBV12-4 and TRBJ1-5; TRBD1 matches at 9 bases. This CDR3 contains 16 residues. The V and J ends lost 2 bases and 1 base, in that order; junction bases with no gene match: 3. The DNA for the CDR3 is TGTGCCAGCAGTTTAATACAGGGGGCCAGCAATCAGCCCCAGCATTTT. Its translation is CASSLIQGASNQPQHF.

This clonotype came up once. The genes are TRBV6-1 and TRBJ1-3; TRBD1 might be the D (5 bases). V was clipped by 0 bases and J by 4 bases, with 16 bases between them. CDR3 length: 17 amino acids. The germline gives CDR1 MNHNS, CDR2 SASEGT. The CDR3 DNA reads as TGTGCCAGCAGTGAAGCCCCCCCGGGGGGTTCAGGAAACACCATATATTTT. The encoded protein is CASSEAPPGGSGNTIYF.

This clonotype was seen a handful of times. This chain joins TRBV7-2 and TRBJ2-7, with D possibly TRBD1 on 5 matching bases. The CDR3 runs to 14 residues. Germline V gene data show CDR1 as SGHTA and CDR2 as FQGNSA. Trimming stripped 5 bases from V and 2 bases from J, with 13 bases between. The CDR3 DNA is TGTGCCAGCAGCCCCATGGGGCACACCTACGAGCAGTACTTC. This encodes CASSPMGHTYEQYF.

The rearrangement uses TRBV12-3 or TRBV12-4 and TRBJ1-2, with a weak D call TRBD1 (5 bases). This CDR3 spans 17 amino acids. V gave up 6 bases and J gave up 3 bases, with 23 bases separating them. The CDR3 loop reads CASRPGQRASTYYGYTF. CDR3 in DNA: TGTGCCAGCAGGCCTGGACAAAGGGCTTCGACTTACTATGGCTACACCTTC.

This rearrangement joins TRBV12-1 to TRBJ1-5; TRBD1 is the table's D call, not checked against the DNA. TRBV12-1 counts as a pseudogene. This CDR3 has 15 residues. CDR3 protein: CASSRDSYSNQPQHF. The DNA for the CDR3 is TGTGCCAGCAGCAGGGACAGTTATAGCAATCAGCCCCAGCATTTT.

The chain links TRBV28 to TRBJ2-7, with TRBD2 matching over 7 bases. The CDR3 runs to 10 residues. V lost 8 bases and J lost 5; bases outside the gene matches: 0. Germline values: CDR1 MDHEN, CDR2 SYDVKM. The CDR3 reads CASGGDEQYF. In nucleotides, the CDR3 is TGTGCCAGCGGGGGGGACGAGCAGTACTTC.

J is TRBJ2-1 and V is TRBV7-2; 10 bases align to TRBD2. From germline, CDR1 is SGHTA and CDR2 FQGNSA. This CDR3 spans 16 amino acids. Trimming at V came to 1 base and at J to 2 bases, leaving 2 bases not matched to a gene. The CDR3 DNA is TGTGCCAGCAGCTTAGTAGGGACTAGCGCCTACAATGAGCAGTTCTTC. It encodes CASSLVGTSAYNEQFF.

V and J are TRBV28 and TRBJ1-3; TRBD1 might be the D (5 bases). The V gene lost 8 bases and the J gene lost 0 bases, with 11 bases spanning the gap. The germline V gene has CDR1 MDHEN and CDR2 SYDVKM. The CDR3 runs to 14 residues. The CDR3 reads CASLGASSGNTIYF. CDR3 coding DNA: TGTGCCAGCCTTGGGGCGAGCTCTGGAAACACCATATATTTT. The variable domain in full, with the rest retrieved from reference TRBV28 and TRBJ1-3, is DVKVTQSSRYLVKRTGEKVFLECVQDMDHENMFWYRQDPGLGLRLIYFSYDVKMKEKGDIPEGYSVSREKKERFSLILESASTNQTSMYLCASLGASSGNTIYFGEGSWLTVV.

The J gene is TRBJ2-5, the V gene TRBV18; possible D gene TRBD1, 6 bases. Trimming left V 4 bases short and J 6 bases short, with 12 bases between. The germline V gene has CDR1 KGHSH and CDR2 LQKENI. The CDR3 totals 13 residues. The CDR3: CASSHPQGKTQYF. The CDR3 DNA sequence: TGTGCCAGCTCACACCCACAGGGAAAGACCCAGTACTTC. Full variable domain (outside the CDR3, taken from reference TRBV18 and TRBJ2-5): NAGVMQNPRHLVRRRGQEARLRCSPMKGHSHVYWYRQLPEEGLKFMVYLQKENIIDESGMPKERFSAEFPKEGPSILRIQQVVRGDSAAYFCASSHPQGKTQYFGPGTRLLVL.